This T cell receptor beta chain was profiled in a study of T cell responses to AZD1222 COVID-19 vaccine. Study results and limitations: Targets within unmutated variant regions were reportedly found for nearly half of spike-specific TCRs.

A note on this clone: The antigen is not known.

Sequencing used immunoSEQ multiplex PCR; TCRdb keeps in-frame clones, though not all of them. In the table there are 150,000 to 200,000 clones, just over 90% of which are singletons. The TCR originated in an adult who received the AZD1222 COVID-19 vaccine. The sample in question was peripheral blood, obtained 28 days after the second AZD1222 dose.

In nucleotides, the CDR3 is TGTGCCAGCAGTTTAGGACAGGGCCTCACAGATACGCAGTATTTT. It specifies CASSLGQGLTDTQYF. The chain employs TRBV27 and TRBJ2-3; 8 nucleotides agree with TRBD1. V lost 2 bases, J lost 2 bases, and 3 bases stayed unmatched. This CDR3 has 15 amino acids. Germline CDR1 MNHEY, CDR2 SMNVEV (reference sequence).